These 22 T cell receptor beta chains came from one sample sequenced in a study of cytomegalovirus exposure and HLA in healthy donors. It was with 60 Vbeta and 13 Jbeta primers that the PCR ran. The data were produced by immunoSEQ multiplex PCR, yet TCRdb's version contains in-frame clones alone and is incomplete. The sample shows approximately 190,000 clones, about four fifths of them seen only once. Sequencing used PBMCs. The receptor source for this set is a woman aged 30 to 39 in good health and CMV-seropositive.

The V call is TRBV28, the J call TRBJ1-5, with TRBD1 matching 7 bases. The CDR3 extends over 15 amino acids. With V trimmed by 6 bases and J by 6 bases, 11 bases remained unmatched. The germline gives CDR1 MDHEN, CDR2 SYDVKM. CDR3 amino acids: CASRRRQGGGQPQHF. Here the CDR3 DNA reads TGTGCCAGCAGACGACGGCAGGGGGGAGGTCAGCCCCAGCATTTT.

The rearrangement joins TRBV7-8 to TRBJ1-5; no clear D gene. This CDR3 spans 16 amino acids. From germline, CDR1 is SGHVS and CDR2 FQNEAQ. The V and J ends lost 5 bases and 5 bases respectively, with 19 bases between them. The chain's CDR3 is CASSPFPNKLDQPQHF. Here the CDR3 DNA reads TGTGCCAGCAGCCCCTTCCCTAACAAGCTAGATCAGCCCCAGCATTTT.

This clone was seen only once. This chain links TRBV10-3 with TRBJ1-6; D might be TRBD1 (6 bases). This CDR3 has 18 residues. Trimming shortened V by 3 bases and J by 6 bases, and 21 bases separated the two germline ends. CDR1 is ENHRY and CDR2 is SYGVKD in the germline V gene. The CDR3 here is CAISDRGAATKSNSPLHF. The DNA for the CDR3 is TGTGCCATCAGTGACAGGGGAGCAGCAACTAAATCTAATTCACCCCTCCACTTT.

The rearrangement joins TRBV6-5 to TRBJ2-1, with D uncertain. The CDR3 covers 13 residues. Germline CDR1 reads MNHEY; CDR2 reads SVGAGI. V was pared by 2 bases and J by 7 bases, with 9 bases between. The CDR3 region is CASSYRSENEQFF. CDR3 sequence (DNA): TGTGCCAGCAGTTACCGGAGTGAGAATGAGCAGTTCTTC.

This clone occurred a few times. V gene TRBV15 combines with J gene TRBJ2-3, with D tentatively TRBD2 (5 bases). Trimming stripped 1 base from V and 0 bases from J, with 8 bases between. Germline V lookup: CDR1 LNHNV, CDR2 YYDKDF (reference sequence). This CDR3 region has 15 residues. CDR3 coding DNA: TGTGCCACCAGCAGAGGGGCGGGTAGCACAGATACGCAGTATTTT. The encoded protein is CATSRGAGSTDTQYF. The variable domain in full, completed from reference TRBV15 and TRBJ2-3, reads DAMVIQNPRYQVTQFGKPVTLSCSQTLNHNVMYWYQQKSSQAPKLLFHYYDKDFNNEADTPDNFQSRRPNTSFCFLDIRSPGLGDTAMYLCATSRGAGSTDTQYFGPGTRLTVL.

This clone was detected only a few times. The same CDR3 is also encoded by other DNA sequences in this sample. The J gene is TRBJ2-7, the V gene TRBV2; D unresolved. Trimming cost V 6 bases and J 3 bases, with 6 bases left between them. The CDR3 has 11 amino acids. Germline assignment: CDR1 SNHLY and CDR2 FYNNEI. This CDR3 reads CASSPLYEQYF. DNA for the CDR3: TGTGCCAGCAGCCCTCTCTACGAGCAGTACTTC.

In its sample, this clone was seen once. This chain links TRBV27 with TRBJ2-2; no definite D call. This CDR3 has 14 amino acids. The germline V and J ends were trimmed by 3 bases and 1 base, with 6 bases remaining between them. The germline gives CDR1 MNHEY, CDR2 SMNVEV (reference sequence). The DNA for the CDR3 is TGTGCCAGCAGTTTTGCCGGGAACACCGGGGAGCTGTTTTTT. This sequence encodes CASSFAGNTGELFF.

The gene calls are TRBV7-2 and TRBJ2-7; 10 nucleotides align to TRBD2. The CDR3 extends over 15 amino acids. Trimming at V came to 5 bases and at J to 3 bases, leaving 7 bases not matched to a gene. Germline values: CDR1 SGHTA, CDR2 FQGNSA. CDR3 coding DNA: TGTGCCAGCAGCCGACTAGCGGGCCTCCTCTACGAGCAGTACTTC. Protein sequence: CASSRLAGLLYEQYF.

This clone was detected a few times. The chain combines TRBV7-9 with TRBJ1-5; D gene ambiguous. V lost 8 bases to trimming and J lost 5 bases, with 13 bases between them. Germline assignment: CDR1 SEHNR and CDR2 FQNEAQ (reference sequence). This CDR3 spans 13 amino acids. The CDR3 loop reads CASSDGWDQPQHF. DNA of the CDR3: TGTGCCAGCTCCGACGGGTGGGATCAGCCCCAGCATTTT.

J is TRBJ2-1 and V is TRBV11-1; D might be TRBD1 (6 bases). CDR1 and CDR2 (germline): SGHAT, FQDESV (reference sequence). The CDR3 runs 18 residues. V shed 5 bases and J shed 12 bases, with 32 bases lying between them. CDR3 coding DNA: TGTGCCAGCAGCCTAGGGGGAGCGGAAAGTCCACCCGAGATCGGGCAGTTCTTC. Translation: CASSLGGAESPPEIGQFF.

The chain couples TRBV4-3 to TRBJ1-4; 11 nucleotides match TRBD1. In germline, CDR1 is LGHNA, CDR2 YSLEER. With 4 bases clipped from V and 11 bases from J, the junction kept 6 bases outside the gene matches. This CDR3 spans 14 amino acids. DNA of the CDR3: TGCGCCAGCAGCCGAGGACAGGGGGCAGGGAAACTGTTTTTT. It is translated as CASSRGQGAGKLFF.

This rearrangement joins TRBV9 to TRBJ2-1, with 11 bases that match TRBD2. CDR3 length: 16 residues. Germline V lookup: CDR1 SGDLS, CDR2 YYNGEE. V lost 2 bases, J lost 0 bases, and 1 base stayed unmatched. The CDR3 coding sequence is TGTGCCAGCAGCGTCCTAGCGGGGGGCTCCTACAATGAGCAGTTCTTC. Protein sequence: CASSVLAGGSYNEQFF. The variable domain in full, with the rest retrieved from reference TRBV9 and TRBJ2-1, is DSGVTQTPKHLITATGQRVTLRCSPRSGDLSVYWYQQSLDQGLQFLIQYYNGEERAKGNILERFSAQQFPDLHSELNLSSLELGDSALYFCASSVLAGGSYNEQFFGPGTRLTVL.

The chain is built from TRBV10-3 and TRBJ2-5, with 12 bases identical to TRBD2. This CDR3 spans 14 amino acids. V shed 10 bases and J 5 bases; nucleotides not matched to a gene: 8. Germline-derived CDR1 and CDR2 are ENHRY and SYGVKD. For the CDR3, the DNA is TGTGCCACCACGACTAGCGGGGGAGGGGAGACCCAGTACTTC. Its translation: CATTTSGGGETQYF.

The gene calls are TRBV15 and TRBJ2-7; the D gene is possibly TRBD1 (7 bases). The CDR3 has 14 residues. Germline values: CDR1 LNHNV, CDR2 YYDKDF (reference sequence). Between the trimmed V and J ends, which lost 6 bases and 3 bases, there was a span of 15 bases. The CDR3 DNA reads as TGTGCCACCAGGCCAGGGGGGCAGTTCTACGAGCAGTACTTC. It is translated as CATRPGGQFYEQYF.

This clone occurred a few times. J is TRBJ1-1 and V is TRBV7-9; 10 bases match TRBD1. The V segment lost 8 bases and the J segment 5 bases; nucleotides outside the gene matches: 2. Germline-derived CDR1 and CDR2 are SEHNR and FQNEAQ (reference sequence). This CDR3 spans 12 amino acids. CDR3 amino acids: CASGTGETEAFF. The CDR3 DNA reads TGTGCCAGCGGGACAGGGGAAACTGAAGCTTTCTTT.

The chain couples TRBV27 to TRBJ1-5; D ambiguous. Germline loops: CDR1 MNHEY, CDR2 SMNVEV (reference sequence). There are 12 residues in the CDR3. V gave up 3 bases and J gave up 2 bases, with 2 bases separating them. CDR3 amino acids: CASSFGNQPQHF. The CDR3 coding sequence is TGTGCCAGCAGTTTCGGCAATCAGCCCCAGCATTTT.

The V and J genes are TRBV9 and TRBJ2-5, with 8 bases fitting TRBD2. CDR3 length: 15 residues. V shed 3 bases, J shed 3 bases, and the junction held 7 bases outside the gene matches. Germline V gene lookup returns CDR1 SGDLS and CDR2 YYNGEE. The CDR3: CASSAELAAEETQYF. The CDR3 DNA reads as TGTGCCAGCAGCGCAGAACTAGCGGCGGAAGAGACCCAGTACTTC.

The genes are TRBV10-1 and TRBJ2-3, with a weak D call TRBD2 (6 bases). The V end lost 2 bases, the J end lost 4 bases, and 13 bases lay between the germline ends. CDR3 length: 15 amino acids. Germline loops: CDR1 WNHNN, CDR2 SYGVQD (reference sequence). The CDR3 DNA sequence: TGCGCCAGCAGTGAGGGCGGCGGAGGGGCAGATACGCAGTATTTT. Protein: CASSEGGGGADTQYF.

The gene calls are TRBV5-1 and TRBJ2-1; the match to TRBD2 covers 8 bases. J lost 7 bases, V lost 4 bases, and 10 bases had no gene match. CDR1 and CDR2 from the germline V gene are SGHRS and YFSETQ. This CDR3 spans 15 amino acids. The CDR3 spells CASSRKRGKGNEQFF. The CDR3 region has the DNA TGCGCCAGCAGCCGTAAGCGGGGGAAAGGGAATGAGCAGTTCTTC.

The CDR3 is CASSPGGADTQYF. CDR3 bases: TGTGCCAGCAGTCCTGGGGGGGCAGATACGCAGTATTTT. The chain uses TRBV5-6 and TRBJ2-3; 7 bases match TRBD2. V trimming: 5 bases; J trimming: 4 bases; junction bases outside the gene matches: 4. The germline V gene has CDR1 SGHDT and CDR2 YYEEEE. The CDR3 has 13 amino acids. The full variable domain, rest sourced from reference TRBV5-6 and TRBJ2-3, is DAGVTQSPTHLIKTRGQQVTLRCSPKSGHDTVSWYQQALGQGPQFIFQYYEEEERQRGNFPDRFSGHQFPNYSSELNVNALLLGDSALYLCASSPGGADTQYFGPGTRLTVL.

The chain has TRBV5-6 and TRBJ2-5; maybe TRBD1 (6 bases). CDR1 SGHDT and CDR2 YYEEEE come from the germline V gene. The CDR3 extends over 15 amino acids. V was pared by 0 bases and J by 2 bases, with 11 bases between. This chain's CDR3 is CASSLGVGGQETQYF. The CDR3 DNA is TGTGCCAGCAGCTTGGGTGTAGGGGGACAAGAGACCCAGTACTTC.

The table lists this clone with a few counts. The V call is TRBV5-1, the J call TRBJ2-5; 7 nucleotides agree with TRBD1. The end of the DNA is better explained by TRBJ2-7, so the J call may be wrong. This CDR3 contains 12 residues. Looked up from germline, CDR1 is SGHRS and CDR2 is YFSETQ. CDR3 sequence reads: CASSSTGFEQYF. Written as DNA, the CDR3 is TGCGCCAGCAGCTCGACAGGGTTCGAGCAGTACTTC.